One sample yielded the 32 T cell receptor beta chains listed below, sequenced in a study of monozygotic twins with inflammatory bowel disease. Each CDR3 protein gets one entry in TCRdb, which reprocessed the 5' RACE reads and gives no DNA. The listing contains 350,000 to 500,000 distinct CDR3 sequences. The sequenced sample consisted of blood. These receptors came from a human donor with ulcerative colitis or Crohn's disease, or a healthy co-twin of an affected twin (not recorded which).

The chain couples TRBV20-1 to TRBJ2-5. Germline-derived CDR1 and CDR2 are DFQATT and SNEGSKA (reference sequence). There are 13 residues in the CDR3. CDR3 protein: CSARVRLEETQYF.

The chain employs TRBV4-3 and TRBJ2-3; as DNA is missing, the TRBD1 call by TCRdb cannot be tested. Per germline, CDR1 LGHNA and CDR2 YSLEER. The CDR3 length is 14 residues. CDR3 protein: CASSPPGGQDTQYF.

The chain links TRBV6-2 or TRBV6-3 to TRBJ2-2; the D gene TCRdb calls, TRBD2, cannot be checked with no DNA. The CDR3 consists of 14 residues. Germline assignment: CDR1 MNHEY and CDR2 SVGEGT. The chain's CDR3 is CASYGTTYTGELFF.

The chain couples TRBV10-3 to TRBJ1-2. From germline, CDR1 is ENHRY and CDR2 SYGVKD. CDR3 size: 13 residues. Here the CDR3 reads CAISESDNYGYTF.

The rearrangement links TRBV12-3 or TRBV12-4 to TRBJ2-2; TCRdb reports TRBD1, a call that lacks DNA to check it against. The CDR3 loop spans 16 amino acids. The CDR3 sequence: CASSLDRGVSTGELFF.

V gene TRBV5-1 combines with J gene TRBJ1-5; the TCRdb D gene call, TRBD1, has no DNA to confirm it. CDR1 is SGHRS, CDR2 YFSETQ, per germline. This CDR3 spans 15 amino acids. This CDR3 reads CASSLAGTFNQPQHF. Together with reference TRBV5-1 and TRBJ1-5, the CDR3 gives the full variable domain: KAGVTQTPRYLIKTRGQQVTLSCSPISGHRSVSWYQQTPGQGLQFLFEYFSETQRNKGNFPGRFSGRQFSNSRSEMNVSTLELGDSALYLCASSLAGTFNQPQHFGDGTRLSIL.

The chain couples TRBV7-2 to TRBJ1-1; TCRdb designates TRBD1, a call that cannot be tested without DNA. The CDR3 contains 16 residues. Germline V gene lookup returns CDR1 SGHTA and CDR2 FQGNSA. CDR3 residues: CASSGILVPENTEAFF. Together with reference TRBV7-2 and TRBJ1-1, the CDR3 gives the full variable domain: GAGVSQSPSNKVTEKGKDVELRCDPISGHTALYWYRQSLGQGLEFLIYFQGNSAPDKSGLPSDRFSAERTGGSVSTLTIQRTQQEDSAVYLCASSGILVPENTEAFFGQGTRLTVV.

The CDR3 here is CASSFAGLSYEQYF. The genes are TRBV5-6 and TRBJ2-7; TCRdb proposes TRBD2, but this gene call is untestable without DNA. Germline V gene lookup returns CDR1 SGHDT and CDR2 YYEEEE. The CDR3 extends over 14 amino acids.

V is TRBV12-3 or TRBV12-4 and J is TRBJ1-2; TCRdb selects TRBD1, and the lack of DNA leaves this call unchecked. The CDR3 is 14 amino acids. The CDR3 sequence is CASSFTTEGGGYTF.

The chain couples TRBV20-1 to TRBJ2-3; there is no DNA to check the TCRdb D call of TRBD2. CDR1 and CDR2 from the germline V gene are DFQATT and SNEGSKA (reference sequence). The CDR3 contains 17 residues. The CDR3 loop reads CSARDVLAGGSTDTQYF.

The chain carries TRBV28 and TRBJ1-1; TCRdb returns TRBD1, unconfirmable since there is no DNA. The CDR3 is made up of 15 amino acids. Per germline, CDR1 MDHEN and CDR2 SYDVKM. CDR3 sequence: CASSPLGTSGPEAFF. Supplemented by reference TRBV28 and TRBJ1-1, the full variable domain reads DVKVTQSSRYLVKRTGEKVFLECVQDMDHENMFWYRQDPGLGLRLIYFSYDVKMKEKGDIPEGYSVSREKKERFSLILESASTNQTSMYLCASSPLGTSGPEAFFGQGTRLTVV.

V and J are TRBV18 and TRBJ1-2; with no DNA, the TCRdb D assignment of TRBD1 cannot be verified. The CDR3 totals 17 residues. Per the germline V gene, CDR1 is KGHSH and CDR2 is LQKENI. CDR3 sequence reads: CASSAVLENLANYGYTF.

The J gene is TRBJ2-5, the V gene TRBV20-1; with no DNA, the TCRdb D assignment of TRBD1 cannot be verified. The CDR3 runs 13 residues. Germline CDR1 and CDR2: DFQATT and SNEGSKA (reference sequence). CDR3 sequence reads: CSALRGNQETQYF.

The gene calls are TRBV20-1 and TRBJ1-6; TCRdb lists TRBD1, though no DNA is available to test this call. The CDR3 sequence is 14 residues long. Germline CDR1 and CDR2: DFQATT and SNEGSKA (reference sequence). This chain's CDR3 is CSATRDRGQSPLHF.

This CDR3 reads CATSDFKTTTDTQYF. J is TRBJ2-3 and V is TRBV24-1. CDR3 size: 15 residues. Germline loops: CDR1 KGHDR, CDR2 SFDVKD.

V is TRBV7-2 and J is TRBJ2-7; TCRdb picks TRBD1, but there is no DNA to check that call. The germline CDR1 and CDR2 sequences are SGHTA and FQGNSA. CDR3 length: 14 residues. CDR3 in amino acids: CASSFSGDGREQYF.

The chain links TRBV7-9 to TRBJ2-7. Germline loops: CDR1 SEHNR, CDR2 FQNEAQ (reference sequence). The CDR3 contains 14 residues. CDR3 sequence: CASSPLFPDYEQYF.

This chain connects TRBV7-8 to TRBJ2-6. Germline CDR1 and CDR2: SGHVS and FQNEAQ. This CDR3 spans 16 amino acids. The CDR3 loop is CASSLGWGSGANVLTF.

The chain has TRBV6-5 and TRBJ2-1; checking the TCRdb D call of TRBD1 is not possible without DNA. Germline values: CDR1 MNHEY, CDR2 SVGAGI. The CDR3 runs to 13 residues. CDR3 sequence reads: CASSYSGDRDFFF.

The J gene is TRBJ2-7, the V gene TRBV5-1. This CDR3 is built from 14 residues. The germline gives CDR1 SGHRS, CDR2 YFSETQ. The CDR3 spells CASSFRADSYEQYF. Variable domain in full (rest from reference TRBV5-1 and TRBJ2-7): KAGVTQTPRYLIKTRGQQVTLSCSPISGHRSVSWYQQTPGQGLQFLFEYFSETQRNKGNFPGRFSGRQFSNSRSEMNVSTLELGDSALYLCASSFRADSYEQYFGPGTRLTVT.

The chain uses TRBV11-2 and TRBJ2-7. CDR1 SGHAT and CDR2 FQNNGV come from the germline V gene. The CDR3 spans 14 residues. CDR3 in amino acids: CASSLDPQGYEQYF.

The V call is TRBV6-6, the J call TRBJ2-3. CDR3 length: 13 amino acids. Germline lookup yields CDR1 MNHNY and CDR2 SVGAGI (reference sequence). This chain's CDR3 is CASSARSTDTQYF.

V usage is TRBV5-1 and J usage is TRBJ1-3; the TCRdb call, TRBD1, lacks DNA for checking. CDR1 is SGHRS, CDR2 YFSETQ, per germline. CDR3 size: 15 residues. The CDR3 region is CASSLRTGSGNTIYF.

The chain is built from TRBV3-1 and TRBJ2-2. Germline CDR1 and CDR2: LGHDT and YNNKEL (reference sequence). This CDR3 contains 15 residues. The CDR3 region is CASSPLDTYTGELFF.

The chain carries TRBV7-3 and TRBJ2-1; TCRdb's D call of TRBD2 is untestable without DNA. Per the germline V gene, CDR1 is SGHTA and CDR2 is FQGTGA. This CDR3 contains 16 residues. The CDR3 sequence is CASSRLAGGLPNEQFF.

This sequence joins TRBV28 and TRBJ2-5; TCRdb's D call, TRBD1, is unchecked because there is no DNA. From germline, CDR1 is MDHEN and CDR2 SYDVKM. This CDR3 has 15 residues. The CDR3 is CASSPPGTGAGTQYF.

The chain's CDR3 is CASSLYREGAEAFF. The chain has TRBV5-4 and TRBJ1-1. CDR1 is SGHNT, CDR2 YYREEE, per germline (reference sequence). The CDR3 has 14 amino acids.

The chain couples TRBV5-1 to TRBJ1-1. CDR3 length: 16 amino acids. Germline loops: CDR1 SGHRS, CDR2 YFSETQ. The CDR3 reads CASSLGLSRPNTEAFF.

This CDR3 is CAISDGGVDTDTQYF. The rearrangement uses TRBV10-3 and TRBJ2-3; absent DNA, TCRdb's TRBD1 call cannot be checked. Germline assignment: CDR1 ENHRY and CDR2 SYGVKD. The CDR3 consists of 15 residues.

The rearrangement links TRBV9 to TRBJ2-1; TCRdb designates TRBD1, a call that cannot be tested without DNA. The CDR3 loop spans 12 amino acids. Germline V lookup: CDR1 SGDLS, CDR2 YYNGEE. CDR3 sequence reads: CASSVRDNEQFF.

CDR3 sequence: CASSYSSTNPEAFF. V usage is TRBV6-6 and J usage is TRBJ1-1. CDR3 length equals 14 residues. Per germline, CDR1 MNHNY and CDR2 SVGAGI (reference sequence).

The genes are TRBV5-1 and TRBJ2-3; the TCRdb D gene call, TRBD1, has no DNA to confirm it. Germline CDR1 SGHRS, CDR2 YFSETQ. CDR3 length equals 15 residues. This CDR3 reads CASSPAGARTDTQYF. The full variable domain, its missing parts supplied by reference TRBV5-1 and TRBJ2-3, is KAGVTQTPRYLIKTRGQQVTLSCSPISGHRSVSWYQQTPGQGLQFLFEYFSETQRNKGNFPGRFSGRQFSNSRSEMNVSTLELGDSALYLCASSPAGARTDTQYFGPGTRLTVL.